The rows below give T cell receptor beta chains drawn from one sample of a study of OX40 agonist ivuxolimab in advanced cancers. Profiling relied on immunoSEQ multiplex PCR, and the TCRdb table lists in-frame clones only, not all of them. The sample has tens of thousands of clones, 70% to 90% seen once. The sequences come from CD4+ or CD8+ T cells sorted from blood, collected in a trial of the OX40 agonist ivuxolimab. The receptors were sampled from an adult with an advanced solid tumor such as melanoma, head and neck, liver or kidney cancer. The CDR3 runs from the conserved cysteine through the conserved F or W. The D gene is left open where the match is weak.

D gene,CDR3 length,V gene,CDR3 protein
TRBD2,17,TRBV7-9,CASSSGTSGISYNEQFF
TRBD2,18,TRBV27,CASSIIRTSGANTGELFF
.,15,TRBV4-1,CASSLSLQGSYEQYF
TRBD2,13,TRBV11-2,CASSTGTSFEQYF
.,13,TRBV4-2,CASSQGVGYEQYF
.,14,TRBV28,CASSLFADSNIQYF
.,10,TRBV25-1,CASGQDTIYF
TRBD2,17,TRBV19,CASSIVFSAGVENTQYF
.,14,TRBV12-2,CASRSGATNYGYTF
.,13,TRBV19,CASSMNRDYEQYF
TRBD1,15,TRBV6-4,CASSKVAGGGETQYF
.,13,TRBV5-1,CASSFWSVAEAFF
TRBD2,13,TRBV11-2,CASSSGLTYEQYF
.,16,TRBV11-3,CASSLLEYGSQYEQYF
TRBD2,14,TRBV5-5,CASSQRDGTYEQYF
.,14,TRBV27,CASSLSSYNSPLHF
.,14,TRBV10-3,CAISESDQDQPQHF
TRBD2,16,TRBV15,CATSRGGTSRHYEQYF
.,15,TRBV2,CASSEPIGLRDGYTF
.,14,TRBV4-2,CASSLTNTEYEQYF